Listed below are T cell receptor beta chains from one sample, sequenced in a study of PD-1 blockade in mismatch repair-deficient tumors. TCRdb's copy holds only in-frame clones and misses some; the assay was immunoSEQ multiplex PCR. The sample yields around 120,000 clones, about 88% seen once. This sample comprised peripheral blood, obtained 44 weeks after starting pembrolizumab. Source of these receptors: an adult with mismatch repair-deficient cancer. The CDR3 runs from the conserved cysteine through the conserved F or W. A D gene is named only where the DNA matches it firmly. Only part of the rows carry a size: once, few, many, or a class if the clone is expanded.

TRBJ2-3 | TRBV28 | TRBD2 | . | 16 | TGTGCCAGCAGTGGGTCACGGGGGAGGGCGGGGGATACGCAGTATTTT | CASSGSRGRAGDTQYF
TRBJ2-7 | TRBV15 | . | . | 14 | TGTGCCACCGAGTCACGGACTTTACCCTACGAGCAGTACTTC | CATESRTLPYEQYF
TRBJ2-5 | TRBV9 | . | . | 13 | TGTGCCAGCAGCGTAGTGGGGGGAAAGACCCAGTACTTC | CASSVVGGKTQYF
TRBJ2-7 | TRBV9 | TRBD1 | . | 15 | TGTGCCAGCAGCGATGGGACAGGGCCTTCCTACGAGCAGTACTTC | CASSDGTGPSYEQYF
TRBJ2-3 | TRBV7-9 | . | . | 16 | TGTGCCAGCAGCTTAGCTGTTGGCGGGACGACAGATACGCAGTATTTT | CASSLAVGGTTDTQYF
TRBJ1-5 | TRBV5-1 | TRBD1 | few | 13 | TGCGCCAGCGGGGACAGGGGGAATCAGCCCCAGCATTTT | CASGDRGNQPQHF
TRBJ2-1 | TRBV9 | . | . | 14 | TGTGCCACCTCGCCCTTTTTATTTGGCGGTGAGCAGTTCTTC | CATSPFLFGGEQFF
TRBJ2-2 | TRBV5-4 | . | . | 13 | TGTGCCAGCCGAACTCAAGCACCCGGGGAGCTGTTTTTT | CASRTQAPGELFF
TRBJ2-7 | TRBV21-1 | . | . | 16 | TGTGCCAGCAGCAAAGCAGGTGACCGCGGTTCGGCGGAGCAGTACTTC | CASSKAGDRGSAEQYF
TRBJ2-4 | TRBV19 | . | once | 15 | TGTGCCAGTAGTAGGATAAGGGTTGCCAAAAACATTCAGTACTTC | CASSRIRVAKNIQYF
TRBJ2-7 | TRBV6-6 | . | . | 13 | TGTGCCAGCACCCCAGGCTCGGGTGGCGAGCAGTACTTC | CASTPGSGGEQYF
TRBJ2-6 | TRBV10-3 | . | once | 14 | TGTGCCATCAGTGAGTCCTCTGGGGCCAACGTCCTGACTTTC | CAISESSGANVLTF
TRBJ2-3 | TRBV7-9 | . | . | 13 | TGTGCCAGCAGCACTCTCTTCTATTGGGGGCAGTATTTT | CASSTLFYWGQYF
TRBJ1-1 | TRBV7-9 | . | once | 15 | TGTGCCAGCAGCTTAGTGACCCAGGGAGTCACTGAAGCTTTCTTT | CASSLVTQGVTEAFF
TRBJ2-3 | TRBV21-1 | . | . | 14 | TGTGCCAGCAGCAAAAGCACCAGCACAGATACGCAGTATTTT | CASSKSTSTDTQYF
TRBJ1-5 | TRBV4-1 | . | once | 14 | TGCGCCAGCAGCCAAGGAGGTATCAATCAGCCCCAGCATTTT | CASSQGGINQPQHF
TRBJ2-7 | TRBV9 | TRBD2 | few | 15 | TGTGCCAGCAGCGGCGGGACTAGCGGGACGTACGAGCAGTACTTC | CASSGGTSGTYEQYF
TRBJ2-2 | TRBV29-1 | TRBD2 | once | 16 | TGCAGCGTTGACTTGGGGCAGCGGGGGAACACCGGGGAGCTGTTTTTT | CSVDLGQRGNTGELFF
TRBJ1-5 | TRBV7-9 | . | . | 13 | TGTGCCAGCAGCTCGCCGGGTAGAGAGCCCCAGCATTTT | CASSSPGREPQHF
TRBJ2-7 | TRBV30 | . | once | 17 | TGTGCCTGGAGTGCCCACCTAGGGGGTATTGGGCCCTACGAGCAGTACTTC | CAWSAHLGGIGPYEQYF
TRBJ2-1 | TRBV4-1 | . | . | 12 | TGCGCCAGCAGTCCTAGGGGGGATGAGCAGTTCTTC | CASSPRGDEQFF
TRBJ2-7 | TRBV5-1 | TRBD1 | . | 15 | TGCGCCAGCAGCTCAGACAGGGTCCCCCTCCACGAGCAGTACTTC | CASSSDRVPLHEQYF
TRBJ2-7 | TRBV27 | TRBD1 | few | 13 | TGTGCCAGCAGTTTGACAGGGCTTACCGAGCAGTACTTC | CASSLTGLTEQYF
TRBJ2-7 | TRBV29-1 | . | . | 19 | TGCAGCGTTGACGGATACCGGGACAGGGGTAGTAGCGGGAGTTACGAGCAGTACTTC | CSVDGYRDRGSSGSYEQYF
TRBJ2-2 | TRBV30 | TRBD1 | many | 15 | TGTGCAGCAACCCCCGGGACAGGGGACACCGGGGAGCTGTTTTTT | CAATPGTGDTGELFF
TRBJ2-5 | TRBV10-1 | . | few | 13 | TGCGCCAGCAGTTCTAACCCTCGGGACACCCAGTACTTC | CASSSNPRDTQYF
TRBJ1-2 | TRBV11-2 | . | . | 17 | TGTGCCAGCAGCTTAGAAGAGTTGCGATCCGCGGGCTATGGCTACACCTTC | CASSLEELRSAGYGYTF
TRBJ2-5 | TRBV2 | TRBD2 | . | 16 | TGTGCCAGCAGAGGGACTAGCGGGAGATCCCAAGAGACCCAGTACTTC | CASRGTSGRSQETQYF
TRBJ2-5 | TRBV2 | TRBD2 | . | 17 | TGTGCCAGCAGTTCCGGGACTAGCGGGAGATGGGGAGAGACCCAGTACTTC | CASSSGTSGRWGETQYF
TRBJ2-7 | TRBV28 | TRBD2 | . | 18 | TGTGCCAGCAGTTTATTGCCCCGGTCTAGCGGGAGTCAAATCGAGCAGTACTTC | CASSLLPRSSGSQIEQYF
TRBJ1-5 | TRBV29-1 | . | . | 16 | TGCAGCGTTGAAGGGGGAACGCGATTTAGCAATCAGCCCCAGCATTTT | CSVEGGTRFSNQPQHF
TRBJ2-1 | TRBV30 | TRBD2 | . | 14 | TGTGCCTGGAGTGAGGGGACTAGCTTAAATGAGCAGTTCTTC | CAWSEGTSLNEQFF
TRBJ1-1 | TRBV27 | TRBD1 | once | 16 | TGTGCCAGCAGCCGGACCGGGACAGGGCGATACACTGAAGCTTTCTTT | CASSRTGTGRYTEAFF
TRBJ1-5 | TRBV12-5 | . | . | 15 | TGTGCTAGTGGTTTGGCGACAGGTTCCCCACAGCCCCAGCATTTT | CASGLATGSPQPQHF
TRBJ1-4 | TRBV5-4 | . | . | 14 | TGTGCCAGCAGCCGGTCAGGGGTGCATGAAAAACTGTTTTTT | CASSRSGVHEKLFF
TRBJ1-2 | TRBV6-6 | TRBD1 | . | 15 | TGTGCCAGCAGTAGCAGGGGGAGTGGAAGCTATGGCTACACCTTC | CASSSRGSGSYGYTF
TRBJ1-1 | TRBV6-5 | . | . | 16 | TGTGCCAGCAGTTACCTGGGTCAGGTGGGAGGTACTGAAGCTTTCTTT | CASSYLGQVGGTEAFF
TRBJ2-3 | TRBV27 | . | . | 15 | TGTGCCGTATCCCCCGGGCCCGCGGGAACAGATACGCAGTATTTT | CAVSPGPAGTDTQYF